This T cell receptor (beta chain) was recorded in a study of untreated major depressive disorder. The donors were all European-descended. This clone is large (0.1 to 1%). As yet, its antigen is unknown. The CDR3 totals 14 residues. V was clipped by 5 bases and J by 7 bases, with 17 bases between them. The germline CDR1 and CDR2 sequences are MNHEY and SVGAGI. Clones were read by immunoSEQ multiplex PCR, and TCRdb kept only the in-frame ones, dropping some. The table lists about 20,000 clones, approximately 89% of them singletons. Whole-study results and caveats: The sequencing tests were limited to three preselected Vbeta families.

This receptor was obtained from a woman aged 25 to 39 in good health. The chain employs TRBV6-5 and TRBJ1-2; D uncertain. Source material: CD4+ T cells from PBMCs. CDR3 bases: TGTGCCAGCAGTCCCGAGTTCAGACATCCTGGCTACACCTTC. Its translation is CASSPEFRHPGYTF.